This T cell receptor beta chain appears in the sequencing data of a study of cytomegalovirus exposure and HLA in healthy donors. In the study overall: The roughly 110 validation repertoires were reported in a later analysis to have been generated on the same platform as the roughly 700 first-cohort repertoires. Study results and limitations: Researchers reported that a few CMV-associated chains were confirmed in vitro as CMV antigen-specific.

TCRdb's table, derived via immunoSEQ multiplex PCR, lists solely in-frame clones and lacks some. The sample includes about 170,000 clones, 95% to 97% of them seen just once. On this clone: What it binds is not known. An end of the junction does not agree with germline; a read error may underlie this.

From germline, CDR1 is KGHSH and CDR2 LQKENI. CDR3 length: 12 amino acids. This clonotype was obtained from a young woman in good health and CMV-seronegative. Sequencing was carried out using PBMCs. The chain is built from TRBV18 and TRBJ1-1; possible D gene TRBD1, 5 bases. This chain's CDR3 is CASSPADTMFCF. The CDR3 DNA reads TGTGCCAGCTCACCGGCGGACACCATGTTTTGCTTT. The variable domain in full, completed from reference TRBV18 and TRBJ1-1, reads NAGVMQNPRHLVRRRGQEARLRCSPMKGHSHVYWYRQLPEEGLKFMVYLQKENIIDESGMPKERFSAEFPKEGPSILRIQQVVRGDSAAYFCASSPADTMFCFGQGTRLTVV.